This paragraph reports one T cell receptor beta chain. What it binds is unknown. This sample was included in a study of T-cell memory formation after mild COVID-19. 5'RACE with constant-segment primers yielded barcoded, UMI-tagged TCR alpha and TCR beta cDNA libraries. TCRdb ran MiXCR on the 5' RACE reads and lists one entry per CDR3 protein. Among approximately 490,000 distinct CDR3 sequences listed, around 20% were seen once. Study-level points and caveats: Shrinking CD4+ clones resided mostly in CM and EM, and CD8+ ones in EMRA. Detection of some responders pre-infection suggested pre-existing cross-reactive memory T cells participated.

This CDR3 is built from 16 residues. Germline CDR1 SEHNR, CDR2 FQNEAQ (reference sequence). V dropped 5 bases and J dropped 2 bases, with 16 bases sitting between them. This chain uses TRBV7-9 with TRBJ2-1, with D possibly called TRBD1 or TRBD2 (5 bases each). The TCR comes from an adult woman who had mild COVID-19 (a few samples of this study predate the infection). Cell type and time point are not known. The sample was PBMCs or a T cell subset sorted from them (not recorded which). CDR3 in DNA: TGTGCCAGCAGCCCTCCTGGGGGTTTCACCTACAATGAGCAGTTCTTC. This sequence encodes CASSPPGGFTYNEQFF.